This T cell receptor beta chain is drawn from a study of shared clonotypes between healthy human individuals. This clone has just one count. Its specificity is unknown. This CDR3 spans 13 amino acids. Trimming removed 5 bases at V and 2 bases at J, with 9 bases between. Germline V lookup: CDR1 KGHSH, CDR2 LQKENI. Overall study results and limits: It was the few donors that limited the genetic and exposure-history diversity represented. How much donors shared clonotypes was expected to be affected by sequencing depth.

Each PCR replicate run on unsorted PBMC took in around 300 ng DNA, tens of thousands of T cell genomes. TCRdb keeps only in-frame clones here, not all; method: immunoSEQ multiplex PCR. Here the sample spans about 480,000 clones, about three quarters being singletons. The sequence was collected from a woman between 40 and 50 years old in good health. Some clones in this sample may be carry-over from other donors' samples. Material for sequencing was PBMCs. The chain combines TRBV18 with TRBJ2-5; D possibly corresponds to TRBD2 (6 bases). The DNA for the CDR3 is TGTGCCAGCTCATCGGGAGTACAAGAGACCCAGTACTTC. Amino acid sequence: CASSSGVQETQYF.